This is a list of T cell receptor beta chains from one sample in a study of cytomegalovirus exposure and HLA in healthy donors. Clones were read by immunoSEQ multiplex PCR, and TCRdb kept only the in-frame ones, dropping some. Altogether 99,000 or so clones are present, approximately 11% being singletons, with the ten largest covering more than 15%. The material sequenced was PBMCs. The receptors were sampled from a man between 40 and 49 years old in good health and CMV-seropositive. The CDR3 runs from the conserved cysteine through the conserved F or W. The D gene is left open where the match is weak. Not all rows give a size; the values are once, few, many and, for expanded clones, a class.

v_gene	d_gene	j_gene	abundance	CDR3nt	CDR3aa
TRBV6-5	TRBD2	TRBJ2-7	-	TGTGCCAGCACCCTCCGGTTCAGCGGGAGGGGCGAGCAGTACTTC	CASTLRFSGRGEQYF
TRBV6-1	-	TRBJ2-1	few	TGTGCCAGCAGTCCGGCGCTAGGTGGTTTGGATGAGCAGTTCTTC	CASSPALGGLDEQFF
TRBV4-2	-	TRBJ1-4	-	TGTGCCAGCAGCCAAGAAGGCAGGCTTAATGAAAAACTGTTTTTT	CASSQEGRLNEKLFF
TRBV7-6	-	TRBJ2-5	few	TGTGCCAGCCGGCTGACAGCCTCAATGGAGACCCAGTACTTC	CASRLTASMETQYF
TRBV14	-	TRBJ2-2	-	TGTGCCAGCAGCGTCCGGAGTGGGTCCACCGGGGAGCTGTTTTTT	CASSVRSGSTGELFF
TRBV27	-	TRBJ2-1	-	TGTGCCAGCAGTACCAAGCTTCGGGAGCGGCCCTACAATGAGCAGTTCTTC	CASSTKLRERPYNEQFF
TRBV7-6	TRBD1	TRBJ1-2	few	TGTGCCAGCAGCCAGGACACCGGGACAGGGAGGCTTGGGGGCTACACCTTC	CASSQDTGTGRLGGYTF
TRBV12-5	-	TRBJ2-7	few	TGTGCTAGTGGTCGCTCCCTTAGTGGCGAGCAGTACTTC	CASGRSLSGEQYF
TRBV10-2	TRBD2	TRBJ2-1	-	TGCGCCAGTACCTCCATAGCGGGAGGGACTTATGAGCAGTTCTTC	CASTSIAGGTYEQFF
TRBV21-1	-	TRBJ1-1	-	TGTGCCAGCAGCAAACCTCCCACTTCCATGAACACTGAAGCTTTCTTT	CASSKPPTSMNTEAFF
TRBV4-1	-	TRBJ2-7	few	TGCGCCAGCAGCCAACGAGGTAACGAGCAGTACTTC	CASSQRGNEQYF
TRBV19	-	TRBJ1-1	few	TGTGCCAGTACCATTAGGGGGGGCGGCGAAGCTTTCTTT	CASTIRGGGEAFF
TRBV6-1	TRBD2	TRBJ2-5	-	TGTGCCAGCAGTGAACCGGGACTAGCGGCTGGAGAGACCCAGTACTTC	CASSEPGLAAGETQYF
TRBV7-7	-	TRBJ2-1	-	TGTGCCAGCAGCTTAAGGGCTAGCGATAATGAGCAGTTCTTC	CASSLRASDNEQFF
TRBV30	TRBD2	TRBJ2-6	-	TGTGCCTGGAGGTGGGGGAGGGAGGCTGGGGCCAACGTCCTGACTTTC	CAWRWGREAGANVLTF
TRBV10-1	TRBD2	TRBJ2-3	-	TGCGCCAGCAGTGAGAGCTTGAGCGGGAGTCAGTATTTT	CASSESLSGSQYF
TRBV4-1	-	TRBJ1-1	few	TGCGCCAGCAGCCGAACCGGGACTGAAGCTTTCTTT	CASSRTGTEAFF
TRBV29-1	-	TRBJ2-7	few	TGCAGCGTTGAAGGTGGGGGGAGGTTGTTGGGGAACGAGCAGTACTTC	CSVEGGGRLLGNEQYF
TRBV10-3	-	TRBJ1-4	few	TGTGCCATCAGTGAGTCGACAGGTCCCAATGAAAAACTGTTTTTT	CAISESTGPNEKLFF
TRBV9	-	TRBJ2-7	-	TGTGCCAGCAGCCTCCTCGGAGGAGACGAGCAGTACTTC	CASSLLGGDEQYF
TRBV6-5	-	TRBJ1-2	-	TGTGCCAGCAGTTATTCAAGAGGGATTGGCTATGGCTACACCTTC	CASSYSRGIGYGYTF
TRBV11-2	-	TRBJ2-7	-	TGTGCCAGCAGCTTAGACGGGGGAAGGGAGCAGTACTTC	CASSLDGGREQYF
TRBV7-9	TRBD1	TRBJ2-7	-	TGTGCCAGCAGCCCCCCCGGGACAGGGTTAACTTACGAGCAGTACTTC	CASSPPGTGLTYEQYF
TRBV5-1	-	TRBJ2-3	few	TGCGCCAGCAGCGCGGGACAGAACACAGATACGCAGTATTTT	CASSAGQNTDTQYF
TRBV27	TRBD1	TRBJ1-2	once	TGTGCCAGCAGTTTACGAGGGGGCGCCAACGGCTACACCTTC	CASSLRGGANGYTF
TRBV10-3	-	TRBJ2-2	few	TGTGCCATCATACGGGATAACACCGGGGAGCTGTTTTTT	CAIIRDNTGELFF
TRBV6-1	-	TRBJ1-4	-	TGTGCCAGCAGTGAACCCGGACAGCCGGCAACTAATGAAAAACTGTTTTTT	CASSEPGQPATNEKLFF
TRBV10-1	TRBD1	TRBJ1-5	few	TGCGCCGCCCCCACCCGACAGGGCGATGAGTATGGCAATCAGCCCCAGCATTTT	CAAPTRQGDEYGNQPQHF
TRBV6-5	TRBD2	TRBJ2-7	few	TGTGCCAGCAGCGCGGGACTAGCGCTCTCCCACGAGCAGTACTTC	CASSAGLALSHEQYF
TRBV5-1	-	TRBJ2-7	few	TGCGCCAGCAGTATGGATTCGGGACATATAGGCTACGAGCAGTACTTC	CASSMDSGHIGYEQYF
TRBV27	TRBD2	TRBJ2-1	few	TGTGCCAGCAAGGCGGGAGGGCCGTACAATGAGCAGTTCTTC	CASKAGGPYNEQFF
TRBV29-1	-	TRBJ1-1	-	TGCAGCGTTCGGTTGAACACTGAAGCTTTCTTT	CSVRLNTEAFF
TRBV6-4	-	TRBJ2-3	few	TGTGCCAGCAGTGACTCAGGGGAAGGAACGCAGTATTTT	CASSDSGEGTQYF
TRBV18	-	TRBJ2-3	few	TGTGCCAGCTCACCTTTTAGCGGCTCTAGCACAGATACGCAGTATTTT	CASSPFSGSSTDTQYF
TRBV28	-	TRBJ2-3	few	TGTGCCAGCAGTTCAGGCAGCACAGATACGCAGTATTTT	CASSSGSTDTQYF
TRBV7-2	-	TRBJ1-3	-	TGTGCCAGCAGCCACCTTCGGACACTTCAACCCGGAAACACCATATATTTT	CASSHLRTLQPGNTIYF
TRBV9	TRBD2	TRBJ2-2	-	TGTGCCAGCAGCTTTAGCGGGAGGGACACCGGGGAGCTGTTTTTT	CASSFSGRDTGELFF
TRBV6-1	-	TRBJ1-5	few	TGTGCCACACTCAGGGGAAACAATCAGCCCCAGCATTTT	CATLRGNNQPQHF
TRBV9	TRBD1	TRBJ2-3	-	TGTGCCAGCAGCGCGGAACCGGGACAGGGGAATCGAGATACGCAGTATTTT	CASSAEPGQGNRDTQYF
TRBV5-6	TRBD1	TRBJ1-1	few	TGTGCCAGCAGCACATTGGGGACAGCCATGAACACTGAAGCTTTCTTT	CASSTLGTAMNTEAFF
TRBV27	-	TRBJ2-5	few	TGTGCCAGCAGTAGTGTGACAGACATACGACAAGAGACCCAGTACTTC	CASSSVTDIRQETQYF
TRBV9	TRBD2	TRBJ2-7	-	TGTGCCAGCAGCGTAGACAACGGGAGGGAGCAGTACTTC	CASSVDNGREQYF
TRBV5-1	-	TRBJ2-7	few	TGCGCCAGCAGCACGGGACATGAGACCTACGAGCAGTACTTC	CASSTGHETYEQYF
TRBV21-1	-	TRBJ1-2	few	TGTGCCAGCAGCAAACCCCCCGACAGGGGCAAAGATGGCTACACCTTC	CASSKPPDRGKDGYTF
TRBV5-4	-	TRBJ2-5	-	TGTGCCAGCAGCTCGGACTTTTTGTACCAAGAGACCCAGTACTTC	CASSSDFLYQETQYF
TRBV7-9	TRBD1	TRBJ2-7	-	TGTGCCAGCAGCGCTTGGACAGGGACTTTAAGGAACTTC	CASSAWTGTLRNF
TRBV5-1	TRBD1	TRBJ2-5	few	TGCGCCAGCAGCCGCCTGACAGGGGGAAATATAGAGACCCAGTACTTC	CASSRLTGGNIETQYF
TRBV13	-	TRBJ1-1	-	TGTGCCAGCAGCTCGGGAGGGGGCACTGAAGCTTTCTTT	CASSSGGGTEAFF
TRBV9	TRBD2	TRBJ2-3	few	TGTGCCAGCAGCGTAGCTCCTAGCGGGATTTCAGATACGCAGTATTTT	CASSVAPSGISDTQYF